This TCR beta chain originates from a study of tumor-infiltrating lymphocytes in primary liver carcinoma. Extraction also yielded germline DNA, while blood RNA was obtained from unsorted whole blood. The germline V gene has CDR1 LGHNA and CDR2 YSLEER. This CDR3 has 15 amino acids. Between the trimmed V and J ends, which lost 1 base and 0 bases, there was a span of 4 bases. This clonotype was counted at least ten times. cDNA specific to TCR beta was made from approximately 0.55 ug of total RNA, with a constant-region primer employed for priming. Three nested multiplex PCR rounds, a slightly modified ARM-PCR method, built the TCR beta libraries. Forward primers for TRBV1-TRBV30 and a C-beta reverse primer served the first two PCR rounds, at about 11 cycles each. TCRdb re-derived calls from the multiplex PCR reads in MiXCR, one entry per CDR3 protein. The sample holds 320,000 or so distinct CDR3 sequences; about 60% are singletons and the top ten take 9% to 10%.

The gene calls are TRBV4-3 and TRBJ1-6; D unresolved. Material for sequencing was peripheral blood. This clonotype was obtained from a man between 35 and 55 years old with primary liver carcinoma and hepatitis B virus infection. The CDR3 here is CASSQGSSYNSPLHF. The CDR3 DNA reads as TGCGCCAGCAGCCAAGGGAGCTCCTATAATTCACCCCTCCACTTT.